The 9 T cell receptor beta chains listed next were all sequenced from one sample in a study of blood T cell repertoires in COVID-19. The repertoire was sequenced with immunoSEQ multiplex PCR; TCRdb's copy has only in-frame clones and lacks some. The sample has about 310,000 clones; around 90% are singletons. The sequenced sample was peripheral blood. Every receptor here comes from a man aged 65-85 years with acute or convalescent COVID-19.

This chain links TRBV12-3 or TRBV12-4 with TRBJ2-5; D may be TRBD1 (6 bases). This CDR3 is 13 amino acids long. V lost 6 bases, J lost 5 bases, and 13 bases lay in between. CDR3: CASRVTGIETQYF. The CDR3 coding sequence is TGTGCCAGCAGGGTAACAGGGATTGAGACCCAGTACTTC.

This chain connects TRBV19 to TRBJ1-2, with D tentatively TRBD1 (6 bases). CDR1 and CDR2 from the germline V gene are LNHDA and SQIVND (reference sequence). V lost 7 bases to trimming and J lost 4 bases, with 16 bases between them. The CDR3 has 14 residues. The CDR3 region has the DNA TGTGCCAGTACCCTACAGGGTACTCTCTATGGCTACACCTTC. Translated: CASTLQGTLYGYTF.

This clone was seen a handful of times. The gene calls are TRBV5-1 and TRBJ1-5, with D unresolved. Trimming cost V 0 bases and J 5 bases, with 9 bases left between them. This CDR3 has 14 residues. Germline V gene sequence: CDR1 SGHRS, CDR2 YFSETQ. CDR3 nucleotide sequence: TGCGCCAGCAGCTTGGTGGCCGGGGATCAGCCCCAGCATTTT. This gives the protein CASSLVAGDQPQHF. The full variable domain, with the rest looked up from reference TRBV5-1 and TRBJ1-5, is KAGVTQTPRYLIKTRGQQVTLSCSPISGHRSVSWYQQTPGQGLQFLFEYFSETQRNKGNFPGRFSGRQFSNSRSEMNVSTLELGDSALYLCASSLVAGDQPQHFGDGTRLSIL.

This clone appeared a single time. The chain employs TRBV19 and TRBJ2-1, with 7 bases fitting TRBD1. After removal of 6 bases from V and 4 bases from J, the junction contained 12 bases not matched to a gene. In germline, CDR1 is LNHDA, CDR2 SQIVND (reference sequence). The CDR3 is made up of 16 amino acids. The CDR3 loop reads CASSNLDRVLYNEQFF. The CDR3 DNA reads TGTGCCAGTAGCAATCTCGACAGGGTGCTTTACAATGAGCAGTTCTTC.

Remarks on this clone: The same CDR3 is also encoded by other DNA sequences in this sample. The chain uses TRBV6-5 and TRBJ1-2, with D possibly TRBD1 on 5 matching bases. Germline V lookup: CDR1 MNHEY, CDR2 SVGAGI. V lost 6 bases and J lost 2, with 7 bases in between. The CDR3 covers 12 residues. CDR3 coding DNA: TGTGCCAGCAGCCAGGGAAACTATGGCTACACCTTC. Translating it yields CASSQGNYGYTF.

The chain is built from TRBV24-1 and TRBJ1-3; D call uncertain. Germline CDR1 KGHDR, CDR2 SFDVKD. V lost 9 bases, J lost 1 base, and 9 bases lay in between. This CDR3 has 13 residues. The CDR3 sequence: CATQRDSGNTIYF. The CDR3 bases are TGTGCCACCCAGCGGGATTCTGGAAACACCATATATTTT.

The chain combines TRBV6-5 with TRBJ2-7; 7 positions agree with TRBD1. The CDR3 is 12 amino acids. With 6 bases clipped from V and 6 bases from J, the junction kept 5 bases outside the gene matches. Germline CDR1 is MNHEY and CDR2 is SVGAGI. In DNA, the CDR3 is TGTGCCAGCAGCGCGACAGGGTCCGAGCAGTACTTC. Translating gives CASSATGSEQYF.

The rearrangement uses TRBV27 and TRBJ2-3; D possibly corresponds to TRBD2 (5 bases). Deletions cut 6 bases from V and 5 bases from J, with 18 bases between. The germline V gene has CDR1 MNHEY and CDR2 SMNVEV (reference sequence). The CDR3 covers 15 residues. CDR3 coding DNA: TGTGCCAGCAGCCAGGACTTCCCGGGGAGAGATACGCAGTATTTT. Its protein product is CASSQDFPGRDTQYF.

In this sample, this clone turned up once. This chain connects TRBV2 to TRBJ2-5; 10 bases fit TRBD1. The CDR3 loop spans 16 amino acids. The V gene's germline CDR1 is SNHLY and CDR2 FYNNEI. The ends lost 7 bases at V and 1 base at J; junction bases unmatched: 9. Here the CDR3 reads CASTIRDRGFQETQYF. Written as DNA, the CDR3 is TGTGCCAGCACTATACGGGACAGGGGATTCCAAGAGACCCAGTACTTC.